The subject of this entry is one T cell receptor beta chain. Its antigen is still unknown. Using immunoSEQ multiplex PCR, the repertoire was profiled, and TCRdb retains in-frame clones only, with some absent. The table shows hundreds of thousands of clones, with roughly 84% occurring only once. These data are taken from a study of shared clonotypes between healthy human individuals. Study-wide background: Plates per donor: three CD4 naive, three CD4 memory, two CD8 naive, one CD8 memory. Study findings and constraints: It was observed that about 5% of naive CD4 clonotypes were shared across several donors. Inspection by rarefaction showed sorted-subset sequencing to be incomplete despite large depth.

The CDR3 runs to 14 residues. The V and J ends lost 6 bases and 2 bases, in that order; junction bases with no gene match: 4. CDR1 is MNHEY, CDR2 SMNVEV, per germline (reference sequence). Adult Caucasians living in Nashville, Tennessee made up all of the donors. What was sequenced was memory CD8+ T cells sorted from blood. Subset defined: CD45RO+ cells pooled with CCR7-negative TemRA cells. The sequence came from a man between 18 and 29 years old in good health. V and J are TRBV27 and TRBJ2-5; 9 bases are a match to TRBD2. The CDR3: CASSWTSAQETQYF. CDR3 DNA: TGTGCCAGCAGCTGGACTAGCGCACAAGAGACCCAGTACTTC.